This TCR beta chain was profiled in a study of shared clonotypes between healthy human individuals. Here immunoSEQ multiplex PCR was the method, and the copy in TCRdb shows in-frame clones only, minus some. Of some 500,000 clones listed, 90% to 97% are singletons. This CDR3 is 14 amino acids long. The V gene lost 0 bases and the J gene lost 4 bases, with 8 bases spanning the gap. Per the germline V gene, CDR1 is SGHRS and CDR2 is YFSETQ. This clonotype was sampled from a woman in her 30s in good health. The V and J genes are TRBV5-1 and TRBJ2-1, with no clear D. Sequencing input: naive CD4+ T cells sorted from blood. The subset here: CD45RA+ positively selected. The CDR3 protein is CASSLAAAYNEQFF. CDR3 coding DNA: TGCGCCAGCAGCTTGGCAGCCGCGTACAATGAGCAGTTCTTC.